This TCR beta chain was retrieved from a study of shared clonotypes between healthy human individuals (dated by TCRdb to about 2020). With regard to the full study: The cohort included a few men and a couple of women between 18 and 49 years of age. Each donor's leukapheresis produced roughly between roughly 0.85 and 10 billion PBMCs. The study deeply sequenced blood TCR repertoires of about 5 healthy adults to estimate repertoire size and the extent of clonotype sharing between individuals. To increase sequencing depth and limit assay-specific biases, different laboratories used diverse techniques to prepare libraries and sequence TCR repertoires. For each donor, CD4 naive and CD4 memory were each run on three plates, CD8 naive on two plates, and CD8 memory on one plate. What the study reported, not specific to this receptor: Estimated clonotype richness was generally larger for naive than for memory subsets. Sampling was restricted to blood, and TCR repertoires in tissues likely differ from the TCR repertoires found in blood. Pairwise subsampling indicated that sequencing depth was expected to affect the degree of clonotype sharing among donors. Because the study included a small number of donors, the genetic and exposure-history diversity represented was limited. Across a handful of donors, approximately 5% of naive CD4, roughly 3.4% of naive CD8, 2% to 2.5% of memory CD4, and roughly 0.4% of memory CD8 clonotypes were shared. Even with the large sequencing depth, rarefaction of the sorted-subset datasets indicated that sequencing was incomplete. Compared with non-shared clonotypes, clonotypes shared by all four sorted-subset donors had higher generation probabilities.

About this clone itself: Its antigen has not been determined. No base-level quality is on record; no much larger clone is a single base apart.

Using the deep immunoSEQ assay, TCR CDR3 regions were amplified from genomic DNA by multiplex PCR. Extracted genomic DNA from each cell subset was distributed evenly across all wells of several immunoSEQ 96-well plates, and each plate was treated as a replicate. For sorted subsets, roughly 200 ng of genomic DNA, equivalent to 25,000 to 35,000 T cell genomes, went into each replicate PCR. Purified libraries were quantified with a Qubit 3.0 fluorometer, sized on a Bioanalyzer 2100, and re-quantified with the KAPA Library Quantification kit. Every immunoSEQ 96-well plate was sequenced on a separate single-read 150-cycle Illumina NextSeq 550 flow cell. Under the source paper's analysis protocol: The immunoSEQ output contained only junctional sequences without quality scores, so filtering could not match that applied to full-length reads. Sequences were annotated with PyIR, a Python wrapper for IgBLAST v1.9, and V/J genes and CDR3 were assigned using IMGT germline references. Reads were filtered out if the reads had weak V/J assignments (E-value above 1e-6), no CDR3, stop codons, out-of-frame junctions, or ambiguous translated residues. V3J clonotypes were defined as sequences sharing an identical inferred V gene, J gene, and CDR3 amino acid sequence. The percentage overlap between two repertoires was calculated by dividing the number of shared unique clonotypes by the size of the smaller repertoire. Richness of each repertoire was evaluated using RTK rarefaction, the Chao1 estimator, and Recon v2.1 estimates of unobserved clonotypes. Generation probabilities for all TCRbeta clonotypes obtained by the gDNA method from several donors were computed using OLGA. TCRdb mirrors the immuneACCESS table, restricted to in-frame sequences. Some clones are absent from its copies; in checked studies, under half trace to an unresolved V gene, and the reason for the others is unknown. That table supplies the V and J calls and clone size; D and trimming were determined from the DNA. Here the sample has roughly 590,000 clones; around 95% occur a single time. The ten largest clones take up about 0.11% of the sample.

V loses 8 bases, J loses 2 bases, and the germline ends lie 19 bases apart. CDR1 and CDR2 are read off the germline V gene as MDHEN and SYDVKM. Inclusive of the bounding cysteine and phenylalanine, the CDR3 is 15 residues long. Here the CDR3 DNA is all that survives: 45 bases in frame from base 1. For the CD8 naive samples, CD45RO-negative cells were positively selected for CCR7, yielding a CD45RA+CCR7+ population from which TemRA cells were excluded. Donors were healthy HIV-negative adults with no recently reported acute infections or vaccinations. Every donor was a Caucasian adult living in Nashville, Tennessee, USA. Blood was obtained by leukapheresis, after which PBMCs were separated by Ficoll-Histopaque density gradient centrifugation and cryopreserved in liquid nitrogen vapor phase. Analytical flow cytometry was used to check the purity and quantity of every magnetically sorted T cell population. Genomic DNA was isolated from every sorted fraction and measured by UV absorbance on a Nanodrop 2000c.

The TCR comes from a woman younger than 45 in good health. The sequencing sample was made of naive CD8+ T cells sorted from blood. The cell subset or site label here, explained by the study, means: CD45RA+CCR7+. This chain joins TRBV28 to TRBJ2-7, with TRBD2 as a weak D call on 5 bases. The sequenced DNA is TGTGCCAGCGAAATGAGCAATCCCGGGGCCTACGAGCAGTACTTC. The translation is CASEMSNPGAYEQYF.